This record concerns one TCR beta chain sequence. Its antigen is unidentified. This specimen belongs to a study of a mutant IDH1 vaccine in newly diagnosed glioma. Looking at the study overall: Averaging approximately 40 years of age, treated patients were 62.5% male and 37.5% female.

General study results and limits: Patients mounted vaccine-induced immune responses in roughly 93% of cases.

Indicated time point: week 47, end of study. Each dose of the vaccine consisted of 300 ug of mutant IDH1 20-mer peptide, with topical imiquimod. Sequenced by immunoSEQ multiplex PCR; TCRdb stores in-frame clones only, minus some. The sample has roughly 51,000 clones; roughly 83% are singletons. The germline V gene encodes CDR1 MNHEY and CDR2 SMNVEV (reference sequence). V lost 10 bases and J lost 1, with 19 bases in between. There are 15 residues in the CDR3. This receptor was taken from a woman between 25 and 40 years old with glioma. Some clones in this sample may be carry-over from other donors' samples. The rearrangement joins TRBV27 to TRBJ1-1; a possible D gene is TRBD1 (6 bases). The sample here was PBMCs, taken from a glioma patient whose treatment included an IDH1 peptide vaccine. The CDR3: CATPHVRGQNTEAFF. DNA for the CDR3: TGTGCCACCCCACATGTCAGGGGACAGAACACTGAAGCTTTCTTT.